These T cell receptor beta chains were read from a single sample in a study of metastatic and nonmetastatic thyroid tumors. From the PCR reads, TCRdb re-called clones with MiXCR. The sample consists of a few thousand clones, about 20% of them appearing once. Sample: tumor tissue. These receptors were taken from a female donor with papillary thyroid cancer or a benign thyroid nodule (not recorded which). Some clones in this sample may be carry-over from other donors' samples. Each CDR3 is given without its conserved first and last residue. The order of the fields is V gene, CDR3 protein.

v_gene: TRBV6-4; CDR3aa: ASSSSGGSLEQY
v_gene: TRBV2; CDR3aa: ASSEKAEVEF
v_gene: TRBV5-1; CDR3aa: ASSFSGGKGDTIY
v_gene: TRBV12-3/TRBV12-4; CDR3aa: ASSLTGTGRKHGYT
v_gene: TRBV24-1; CDR3aa: ATRGIGEQETQY
v_gene: TRBV28; CDR3aa: ASRDREDYVYT
v_gene: TRBV11-3; CDR3aa: ASSLGQGTRNTEAF
v_gene: TRBV7-6; CDR3aa: ASSLSQRTEAF
v_gene: TRBV11-1; CDR3aa: ASSFRERFEQY
v_gene: TRBV19; CDR3aa: ASTPLDLHVEAF
v_gene: TRBV6-1; CDR3aa: ASSLQTGDNSPLH
v_gene: TRBV12-3/TRBV12-4; CDR3aa: ASSPGGAGNTIY
v_gene: TRBV19; CDR3aa: ASSPEEGVWAYGYT
v_gene: TRBV6-4; CDR3aa: ASSYYFGGQGYNQPQH
v_gene: TRBV20-1; CDR3aa: SARGSAAGFDEQY
v_gene: TRBV6-5; CDR3aa: ASSFPGQGGTQY
v_gene: TRBV2; CDR3aa: ASSDASGFYEQY
v_gene: TRBV6-1; CDR3aa: ASFFGTGYGYT
v_gene: TRBV10-2; CDR3aa: ASSEGEGPDTQY
v_gene: TRBV12-3/TRBV12-4; CDR3aa: ASRLDYNYEQY
v_gene: TRBV27; CDR3aa: ASSLSFTGEAF
v_gene: TRBV10-3; CDR3aa: AISDRELGEQY
v_gene: TRBV6-5; CDR3aa: ASSYRTSEFYNEQF
v_gene: TRBV6-2/TRBV6-3; CDR3aa: ASTSRGTRNSPLH
v_gene: TRBV6-1; CDR3aa: ASSRASVTDTQY
v_gene: TRBV9; CDR3aa: ASSSGGAYNQPQH
v_gene: TRBV2; CDR3aa: ASSAQGFTYEQY
v_gene: TRBV12-3/TRBV12-4; CDR3aa: ASSRPGQGNTEAF
v_gene: TRBV5-1; CDR3aa: ASSLGGALQETQY
v_gene: TRBV6-1; CDR3aa: ASSEKQQNTEAF
v_gene: TRBV6-1; CDR3aa: ASSDSQLAANEQF
v_gene: TRBV12-5; CDR3aa: ASEQGYGQPQH
v_gene: TRBV6-1; CDR3aa: ASSDSGRHAEAF
v_gene: TRBV15; CDR3aa: ATRGRSDTQY
v_gene: TRBV12-3/TRBV12-4; CDR3aa: ASRKTSGSYNEQF
v_gene: TRBV7-3; CDR3aa: ASSFRQGTGNEQF